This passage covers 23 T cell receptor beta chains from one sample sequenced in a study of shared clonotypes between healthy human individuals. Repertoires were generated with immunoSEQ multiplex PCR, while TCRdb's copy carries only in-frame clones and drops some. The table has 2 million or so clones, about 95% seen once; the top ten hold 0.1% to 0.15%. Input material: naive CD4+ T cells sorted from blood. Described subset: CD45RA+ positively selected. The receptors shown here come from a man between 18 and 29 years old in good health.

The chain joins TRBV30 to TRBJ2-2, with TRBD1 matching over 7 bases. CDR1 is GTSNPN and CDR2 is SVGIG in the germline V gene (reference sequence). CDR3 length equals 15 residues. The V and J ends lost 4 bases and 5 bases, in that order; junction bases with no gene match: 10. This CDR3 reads CAWKNRGSVTGELFF. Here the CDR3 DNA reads TGTGCCTGGAAAAACAGGGGTAGCGTGACCGGGGAGCTGTTTTTT.

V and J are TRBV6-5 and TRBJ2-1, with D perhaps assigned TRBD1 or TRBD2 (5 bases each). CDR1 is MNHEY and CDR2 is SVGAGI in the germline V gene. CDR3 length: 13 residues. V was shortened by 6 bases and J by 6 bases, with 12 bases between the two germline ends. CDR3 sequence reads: CASSRDLGNEQFF. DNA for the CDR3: TGTGCCAGCAGCAGGGACCTGGGCAATGAGCAGTTCTTC.

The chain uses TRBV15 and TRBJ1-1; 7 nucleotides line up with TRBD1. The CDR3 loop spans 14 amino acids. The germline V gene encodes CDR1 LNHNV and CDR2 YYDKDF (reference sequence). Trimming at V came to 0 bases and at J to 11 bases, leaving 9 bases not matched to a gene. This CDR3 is CATSRDAGGIAAFF. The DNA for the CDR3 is TGTGCCACCAGCAGAGACGCAGGGGGGATTGCGGCTTTCTTT.

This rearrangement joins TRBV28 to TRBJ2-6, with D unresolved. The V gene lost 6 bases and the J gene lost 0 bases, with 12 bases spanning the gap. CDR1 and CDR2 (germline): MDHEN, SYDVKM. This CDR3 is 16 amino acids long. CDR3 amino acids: CASRERPFSGANVLTF. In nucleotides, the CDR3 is TGTGCCAGCAGGGAGAGGCCCTTCTCTGGGGCCAACGTCCTGACTTTC.

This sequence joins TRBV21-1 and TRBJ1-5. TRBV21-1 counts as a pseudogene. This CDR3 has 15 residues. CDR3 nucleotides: TGTGCCAGCAGCAAAGTAGGGCAGAGCAATCAGCCCCAGCATTTT. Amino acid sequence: CASSKVGQSNQPQHF.

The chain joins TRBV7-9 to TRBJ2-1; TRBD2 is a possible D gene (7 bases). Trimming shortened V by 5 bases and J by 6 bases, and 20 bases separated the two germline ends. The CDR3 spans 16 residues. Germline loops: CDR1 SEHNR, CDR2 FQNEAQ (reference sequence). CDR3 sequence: CASSQHNTRGANEQFF. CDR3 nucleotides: TGTGCCAGCAGCCAACACAACACCCGGGGGGCCAATGAGCAGTTCTTC. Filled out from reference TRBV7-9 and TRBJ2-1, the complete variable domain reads DTGVSQNPRHKITKRGQNVTFRCDPISEHNRLYWYRQTLGQGPEFLTYFQNEAQLEKSRLLSDRFSAERPKGSFSTLEIQRTEQGDSAMYLCASSQHNTRGANEQFFGPGTRLTVL.

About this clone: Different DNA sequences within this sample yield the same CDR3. The CDR3 coding sequence is TGCGCCAGCAGCCCCCGGACAGGTTTTTCACCCCTCCACTTT. Its translation is CASSPRTGFSPLHF. The chain recombines TRBV5-1 with TRBJ1-6, with TRBD1 matching over 7 bases. The CDR3 covers 14 residues. The germline V gene has CDR1 SGHRS and CDR2 YFSETQ. Trimming removed 4 bases from V and 9 bases from J; junction bases left unmatched: 7.

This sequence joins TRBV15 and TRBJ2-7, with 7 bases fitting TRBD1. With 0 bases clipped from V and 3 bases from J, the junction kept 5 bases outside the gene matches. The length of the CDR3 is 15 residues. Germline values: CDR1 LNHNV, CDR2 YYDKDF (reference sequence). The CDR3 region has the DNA TGTGCCACCAGCAGAGATTCCGGGACAGTCTACGAGCAGTACTTC. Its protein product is CATSRDSGTVYEQYF.

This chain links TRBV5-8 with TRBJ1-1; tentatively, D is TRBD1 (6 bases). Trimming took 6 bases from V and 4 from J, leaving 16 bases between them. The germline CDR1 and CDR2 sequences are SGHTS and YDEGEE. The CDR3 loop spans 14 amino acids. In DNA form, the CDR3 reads TGTGCCAGCACCCGGGGGGGCGCGACCACTGAAGCTTTCTTT. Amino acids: CASTRGGATTEAFF.

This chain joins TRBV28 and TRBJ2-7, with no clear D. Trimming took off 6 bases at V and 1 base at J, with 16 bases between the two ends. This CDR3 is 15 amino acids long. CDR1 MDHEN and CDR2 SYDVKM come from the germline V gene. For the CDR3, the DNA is TGTGCCAGCAGGACCAACTACCTACCTTCCTACGAGCAGTACTTC. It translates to CASRTNYLPSYEQYF.

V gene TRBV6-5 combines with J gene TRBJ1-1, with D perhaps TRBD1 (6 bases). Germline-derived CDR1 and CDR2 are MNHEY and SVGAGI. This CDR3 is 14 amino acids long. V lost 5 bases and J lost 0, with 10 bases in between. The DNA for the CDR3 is TGTGCCAGCAGTCCCGACAGGCTGAACACTGAAGCTTTCTTT. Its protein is CASSPDRLNTEAFF.

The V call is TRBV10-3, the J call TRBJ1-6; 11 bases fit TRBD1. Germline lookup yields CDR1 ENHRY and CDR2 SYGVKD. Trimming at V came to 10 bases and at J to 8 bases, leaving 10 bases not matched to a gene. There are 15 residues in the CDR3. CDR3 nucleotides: TGTGCCAGTAGGGGTGGGACAGGGGGTGATTCACCCCTCCACTTT. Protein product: CASRGGTGGDSPLHF.

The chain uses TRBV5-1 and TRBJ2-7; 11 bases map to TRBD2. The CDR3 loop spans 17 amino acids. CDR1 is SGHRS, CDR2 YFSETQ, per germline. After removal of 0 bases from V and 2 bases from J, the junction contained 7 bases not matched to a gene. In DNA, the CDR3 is TGCGCCAGCAGCTTGGTGGGACTAGCGGACCAAACCTACGAGCAGTACTTC. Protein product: CASSLVGLADQTYEQYF.

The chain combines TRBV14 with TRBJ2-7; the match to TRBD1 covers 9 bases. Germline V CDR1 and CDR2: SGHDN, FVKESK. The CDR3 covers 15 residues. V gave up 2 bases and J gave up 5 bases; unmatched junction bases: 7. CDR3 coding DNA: TGTGCCAGCAGCCAACCCGGGACAGGGAACCACGAGCAGTACTTC. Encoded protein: CASSQPGTGNHEQYF.

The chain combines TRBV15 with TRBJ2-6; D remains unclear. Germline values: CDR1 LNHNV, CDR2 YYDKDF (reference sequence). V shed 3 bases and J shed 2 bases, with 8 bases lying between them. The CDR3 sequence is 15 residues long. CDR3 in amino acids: CATSRPPAGANVLTF. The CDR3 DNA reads TGTGCCACCAGCAGGCCCCCGGCTGGGGCCAACGTCCTGACTTTC.

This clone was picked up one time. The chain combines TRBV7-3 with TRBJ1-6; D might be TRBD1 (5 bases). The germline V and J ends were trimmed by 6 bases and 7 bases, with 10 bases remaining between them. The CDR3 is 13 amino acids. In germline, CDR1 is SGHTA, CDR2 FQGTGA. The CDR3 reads CASRSDRNSPLHF. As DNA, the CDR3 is TGTGCCAGCAGGTCAGACAGAAATTCACCCCTCCACTTT.

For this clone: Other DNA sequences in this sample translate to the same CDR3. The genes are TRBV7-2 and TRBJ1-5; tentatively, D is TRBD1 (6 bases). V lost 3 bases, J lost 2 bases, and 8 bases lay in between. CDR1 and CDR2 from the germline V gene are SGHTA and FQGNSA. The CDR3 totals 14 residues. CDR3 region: CASSLTGGNQPQHF. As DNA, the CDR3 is TGTGCCAGCAGCTTGACAGGAGGCAATCAGCCCCAGCATTTT. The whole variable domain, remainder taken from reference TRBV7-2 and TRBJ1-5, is GAGVSQSPSNKVTEKGKDVELRCDPISGHTALYWYRQSLGQGLEFLIYFQGNSAPDKSGLPSDRFSAERTGGSVSTLTIQRTQQEDSAVYLCASSLTGGNQPQHFGDGTRLSIL.

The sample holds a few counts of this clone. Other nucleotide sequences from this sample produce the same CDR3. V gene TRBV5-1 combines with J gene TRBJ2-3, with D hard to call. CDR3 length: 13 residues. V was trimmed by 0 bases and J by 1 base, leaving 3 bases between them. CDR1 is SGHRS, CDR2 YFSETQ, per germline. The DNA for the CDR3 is TGCGCCAGCAGCTTGGAAGGCACAGATACGCAGTATTTT. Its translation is CASSLEGTDTQYF.

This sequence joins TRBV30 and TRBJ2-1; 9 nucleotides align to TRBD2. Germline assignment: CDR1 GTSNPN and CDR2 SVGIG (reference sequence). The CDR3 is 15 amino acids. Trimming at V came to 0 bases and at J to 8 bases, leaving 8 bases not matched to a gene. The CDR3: CAWSVGLAIVDEQFF. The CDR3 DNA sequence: TGTGCCTGGAGTGTCGGACTAGCGATAGTAGATGAGCAGTTCTTC. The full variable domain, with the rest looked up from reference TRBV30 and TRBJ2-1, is SQTIHQWPATLVQPVGSPLSLECTVEGTSNPNLYWYRQAAGRGLQLLFYSVGIGQISSEVPQNLSASRPQDRQFILSSKKLLLSDSGFYLCAWSVGLAIVDEQFFGPGTRLTVL.

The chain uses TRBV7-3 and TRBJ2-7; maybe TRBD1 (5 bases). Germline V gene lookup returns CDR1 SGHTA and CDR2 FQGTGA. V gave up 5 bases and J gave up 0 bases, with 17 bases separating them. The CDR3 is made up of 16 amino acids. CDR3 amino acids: CASSPTGDRSSYEQYF. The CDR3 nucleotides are TGTGCCAGCAGCCCCACCGGAGACAGAAGCTCCTACGAGCAGTACTTC.

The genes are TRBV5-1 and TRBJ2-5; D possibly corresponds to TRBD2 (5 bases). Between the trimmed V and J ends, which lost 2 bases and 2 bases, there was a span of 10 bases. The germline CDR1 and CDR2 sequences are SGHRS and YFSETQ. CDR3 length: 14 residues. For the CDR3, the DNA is TGCGCCAGCAGCTTACGGGGTTGGCAAGAGACCCAGTACTTC. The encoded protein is CASSLRGWQETQYF.

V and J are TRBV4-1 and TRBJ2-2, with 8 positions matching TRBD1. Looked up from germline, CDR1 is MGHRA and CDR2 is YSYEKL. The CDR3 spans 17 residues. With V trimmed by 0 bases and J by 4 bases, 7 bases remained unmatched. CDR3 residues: CASSQDRTGWGTGELFF. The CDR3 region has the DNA TGCGCCAGCAGCCAAGATAGGACAGGGTGGGGCACCGGGGAGCTGTTTTTT.

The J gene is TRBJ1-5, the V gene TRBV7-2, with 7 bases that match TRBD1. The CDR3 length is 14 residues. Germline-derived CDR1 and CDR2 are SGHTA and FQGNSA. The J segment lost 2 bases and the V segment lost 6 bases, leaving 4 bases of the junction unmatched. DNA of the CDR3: TGTGCCAGCAGACCCGGGACAGGCAATCAGCCCCAGCATTTT. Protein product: CASRPGTGNQPQHF.